The rows below give T cell receptor beta chains drawn from one sample of a study of T cells in Graves' hyperthyroidism and ophthalmopathy. TCRdb reanalysed the multiplex PCR reads using MiXCR and keeps one entry per CDR3 protein. The sample carries about 420,000 distinct CDR3 sequences, roughly 13% recorded once. The sequenced sample consisted of blood. These receptors were taken from a woman under 30 with Graves' hyperthyroidism. The CDR3 runs from the conserved cysteine through the conserved F or W. The D gene is left open where the match is weak. Where a row states a size, it is once, few, many or the class of an expanded clone; other rows omit it.

cdr3_aa cdr3_nt j_call d_call v_call clone_size
CASSLERREADTQYF TGTGCCAGCAGCTTGGAGCGTAGGGAAGCAGATACGCAGTATTTT TRBJ2-3 . TRBV5-5 .
CASSQGGTLSSYNSPLHF TGCGCCAGCAGCCAGGGAGGGACACTGAGCTCCTATAATTCACCCCTCCACTTT TRBJ1-6 . TRBV11-2 few
CASSLQVGIQETQYF TGTGCCAGCAGTTTGCAGGTTGGGATCCAAGAGACCCAGTACTTC TRBJ2-5 . TRBV12-3/TRBV12-4 .
CASSDGSTDTQYF TGTGCCAGCAGTGACGGGAGCACAGATACGCAGTATTTT TRBJ2-3 . TRBV11-3 many
CASSVGAGKNYGYTF TGTGCCAGCAGCGTAGGGGCAGGGAAAAACTATGGCTACACCTTC TRBJ1-2 . TRBV9 few
CASSDDRGGNEQFF TGTGCCAGCAGCGACGACAGGGGAGGCAATGAGCAGTTCTTC TRBJ2-1 TRBD1 TRBV7-2 many
CASSVTATNEKLFF TGTGCCAGCAGCGTGACAGCAACTAATGAAAAACTGTTTTTT TRBJ1-4 . TRBV9 many
CASRLSGTGNYEQYF TGTGCCAGCAGACTATCCGGGACAGGGAACTACGAGCAGTACTTC TRBJ2-7 TRBD1 TRBV28 many
CASSAPSGSPAYEQYF TGTGCCAGCAGTGCGCCGAGCGGGAGTCCTGCCTACGAGCAGTACTTC TRBJ2-7 TRBD2 TRBV27 many
CASSITGGGETQYF TGTGCCAGTAGTATTACGGGAGGAGGAGAGACCCAGTACTTC TRBJ2-5 TRBD2 TRBV7-2 few
CAWSGQWGGADGYTF TGTGCCTGGAGTGGGCAATGGGGAGGGGCGGATGGCTACACCTTC TRBJ1-2 . TRBV30 many
CASSLIAGVNNEQFF TGTGCCAGCAGCTTAATAGCGGGAGTAAACAATGAGCAGTTCTTC TRBJ2-1 TRBD2 TRBV7-3 many
CASSPTLAGGTYEQYF TGTGCCAGCAGCCCTACGCTAGCGGGAGGAACCTACGAGCAGTACTTC TRBJ2-7 TRBD2 TRBV7-9 few
CASSFRENAEQFF TGTGCCAGCAGTTTCAGAGAGAACGCTGAGCAGTTCTTC TRBJ2-1 . TRBV12-3/TRBV12-4 many
CASSFSGTGGETQYF TGTGCCAGCAGTTTTAGCGGGACCGGGGGAGAGACCCAGTACTTC TRBJ2-5 TRBD2 TRBV6-1 .
CASSLVGGRAYGYTF TGTGCCAGCAGTTTAGTCGGGGGGAGGGCCTATGGCTACACCTTC TRBJ1-2 . TRBV27 .
CASSLYGSSGELFF TGTGCCAGCAGTTTATACGGTAGTAGCGGGGAGCTGTTTTTT TRBJ2-2 . TRBV28 .
CASQPARSTDTQYF TGTGCCAGCCAACCAGCCCGTAGCACAGATACGCAGTATTTT TRBJ2-3 . TRBV11-2 many
CASSPSGTGGAYEQYF TGTGCCAGCTCACCGTCCGGGACAGGTGGGGCCTACGAGCAGTACTTC TRBJ2-7 TRBD1 TRBV18 .
CASSLAQRGGQYF TGTGCCAGCAGTTTAGCCCAAAGGGGGGGGCAGTACTTC TRBJ2-7 . TRBV12-3/TRBV12-4 .
CASKSNTGELFF TGTGCCAGCAAGAGTAACACCGGGGAGCTGTTTTTT TRBJ2-2 . TRBV28 many
CATSPTGYNEQFF TGTGCCACCAGTCCGACAGGGTACAATGAGCAGTTCTTC TRBJ2-1 TRBD1 TRBV24-1 many
CASSLGQSGANVLTF TGTGCCAGCAGCTTGGGACAGTCTGGGGCCAACGTCCTGACTTTC TRBJ2-6 TRBD1 TRBV7-3 few
CASSWESGYEQYF TGTGCCAGCAGCTGGGAAAGCGGATACGAGCAGTACTTC TRBJ2-7 . TRBV5-5 few
CASSQHVGYEQYF TGCGCCAGCAGCCAACACGTGGGATACGAGCAGTACTTC TRBJ2-7 . TRBV4-3 few
CASSPDEQQETQYF TGCGCCAGCAGCCCAGACGAACAGCAAGAGACCCAGTACTTC TRBJ2-5 . TRBV4-1 few
CASSSFMEEYYGYTF TGTGCCAGCAGCTCTTTTATGGAGGAGTATTATGGCTACACCTTC TRBJ1-2 . TRBV28 many